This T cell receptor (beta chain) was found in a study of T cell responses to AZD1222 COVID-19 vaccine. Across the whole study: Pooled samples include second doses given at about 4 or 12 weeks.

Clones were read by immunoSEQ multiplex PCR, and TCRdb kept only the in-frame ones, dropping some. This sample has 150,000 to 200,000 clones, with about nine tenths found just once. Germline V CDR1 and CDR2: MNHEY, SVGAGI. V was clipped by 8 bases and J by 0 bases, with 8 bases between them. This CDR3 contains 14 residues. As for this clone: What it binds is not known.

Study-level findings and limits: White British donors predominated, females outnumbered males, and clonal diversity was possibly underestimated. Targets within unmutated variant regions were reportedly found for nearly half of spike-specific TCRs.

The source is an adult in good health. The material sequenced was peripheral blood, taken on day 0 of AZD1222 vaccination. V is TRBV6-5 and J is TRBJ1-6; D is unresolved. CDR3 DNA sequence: TGTGCCAGCCGGGAGTACTCCTATAATTCACCCCTCCACTTT. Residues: CASREYSYNSPLHF.